This T cell receptor beta chain stems from a study of T cells after yellow fever vaccination. General observations from the study: Sorted repertoires could include abundant contaminating clonotypes from bulk cells. The secondary response showed a weaker magnitude and a faster peak, day 5 versus 15.

This clonotype has ten or more counts. Its antigen remains unidentified. The CDR3 sequence is 14 residues long. Germline assignment: CDR1 SGHDT and CDR2 YYEEEE. With V trimmed by 2 bases and J by 7 bases, 3 bases remained unmatched. TCRdb re-derived calls from the 5' RACE reads in MiXCR, one entry per CDR3 protein. The table lists 350,000 to 450,000 distinct CDR3 sequences, around 6.5% of them singletons, with around 16% in the top ten. The receptor was derived from a man aged 25 to 40 who received the YFV17D yellow fever vaccine. The sample in question was PBMCs, obtained 5 days after the yellow fever booster vaccination. The chain has TRBV5-6 and TRBJ2-1; TRBD2 matches 10 bases. CDR3 DNA sequence: TGTGCCAGCAGCTTCCCGGGACTAGCGAATGAGCAGTTCTTC. This codes for CASSFPGLANEQFF.